The TCR beta chain under discussion was sequenced for a study of STAT3 mutations in large granular lymphocyte leukemia. Study conclusions and caveats: In several patients, dominant TCR clone burden exceeded STAT3 mutant burden, suggesting STAT3 mutation arose secondarily. Every T-LGLL patient had at least one immunodominant TCRbeta clonotype.

CDR1 and CDR2 from the germline V gene are SGHNT and YENEEA. CDR3 length: 14 residues. V dropped 6 bases and J dropped 5 bases, with 16 bases sitting between them. This clone showed up just once. Its antigen is unidentified. Libraries were prepared by immunoSEQ multiplex PCR; TCRdb keeps only in-frame clonotypes and omits some of them. The sample consists of roughly 40,000 clones, around 80% of them appearing once. Specimen: PBMCs. The rearrangement uses TRBV11-3 and TRBJ2-5; D perhaps matches TRBD1 (5 bases). This TCR came from a human donor with T large granular lymphocyte leukemia. Some clones in this sample may be carry-over from other donors' samples. This chain's CDR3 is CASSFSREFETQYF. CDR3 bases: TGTGCCAGCAGTTTTTCCAGGGAATTCGAGACCCAGTACTTC. The variable domain in full, with the rest retrieved from reference TRBV11-3 and TRBJ2-5, is EAGVVQSPRYKIIEKKQPVAFWCNPISGHNTLYWYLQNLGQGPELLIRYENEEAVDDSQLPKDRFSAERLKGVDSTLKIQPAELGDSAVYLCASSFSREFETQYFGPGTRLLVL.